The clone carrying this T cell receptor beta chain was observed a few times. Its matching antigen is unknown. This sample is drawn from a study of post-analysis software for immune sequencing data. Overall study findings and caveats: Among five TRBV segments more frequent in patients than controls were TRBV5-6, TRBV5-1 and TRBV20-1.

The germline gives CDR1 DFQATT, CDR2 SNEGSKA (reference sequence). The CDR3 length is 10 residues. Trimming took off 5 bases at V and 8 bases at J, with 9 bases between the two ends. Every TCR beta cDNA library bore unique molecular identifiers. TCRdb independently ran MiXCR on the PCR reads; one entry per CDR3 protein. The data show 450,000 or so distinct CDR3 sequences, roughly 45% seen once. V and J are TRBV20-1 and TRBJ1-2; weak D call: TRBD1 (5 bases). Sequenced: blood. This receptor was taken from a girl aged 10-17 years with multiple sclerosis. For the CDR3, the DNA is TGCAGTGCTCTGGGGGTGGGCTACACCTTC. Translated, it gives CSALGVGYTF.